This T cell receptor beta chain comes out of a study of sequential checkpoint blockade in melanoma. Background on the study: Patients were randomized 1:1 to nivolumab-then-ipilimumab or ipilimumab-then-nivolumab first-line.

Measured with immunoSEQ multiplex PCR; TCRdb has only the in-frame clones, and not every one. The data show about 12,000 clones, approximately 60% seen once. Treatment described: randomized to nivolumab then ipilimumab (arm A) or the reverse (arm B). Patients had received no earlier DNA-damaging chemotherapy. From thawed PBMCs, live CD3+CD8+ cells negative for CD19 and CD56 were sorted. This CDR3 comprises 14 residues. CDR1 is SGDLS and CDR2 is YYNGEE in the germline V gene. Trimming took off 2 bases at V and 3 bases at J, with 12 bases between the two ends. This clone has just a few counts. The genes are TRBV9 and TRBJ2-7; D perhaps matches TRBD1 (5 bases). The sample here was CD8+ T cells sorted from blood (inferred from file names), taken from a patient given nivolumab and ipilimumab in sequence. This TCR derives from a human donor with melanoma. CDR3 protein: CASSVGAGYYEQYF. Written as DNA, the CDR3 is TGTGCCAGCAGCGTCGGCGCAGGGTACTACGAGCAGTACTTC.